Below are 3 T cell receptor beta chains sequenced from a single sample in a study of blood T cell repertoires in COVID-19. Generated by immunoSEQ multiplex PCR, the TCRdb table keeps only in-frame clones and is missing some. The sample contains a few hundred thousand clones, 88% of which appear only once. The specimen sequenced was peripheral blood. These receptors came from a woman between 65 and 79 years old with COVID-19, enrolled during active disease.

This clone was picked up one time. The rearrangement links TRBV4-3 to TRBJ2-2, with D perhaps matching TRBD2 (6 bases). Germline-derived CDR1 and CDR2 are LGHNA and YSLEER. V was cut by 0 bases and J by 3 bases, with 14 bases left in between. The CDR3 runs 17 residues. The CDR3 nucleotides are TGCGCCAGCAGCCAAGATCGGAGGGGTAGGGACACCGGGGAGCTGTTTTTT. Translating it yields CASSQDRRGRDTGELFF.

CDR3 coding DNA: TGTGCCACCAGCTCCGGGACAGGGTGGAGCACCGGGGAGCTGTTTTTT. It yields the protein CATSSGTGWSTGELFF. The chain uses TRBV15 and TRBJ2-2; 9 bases map to TRBD1. Germline loops: CDR1 LNHNV, CDR2 YYDKDF (reference sequence). V shed 5 bases and J 4 bases; nucleotides not matched to a gene: 8. The length of the CDR3 is 16 residues.

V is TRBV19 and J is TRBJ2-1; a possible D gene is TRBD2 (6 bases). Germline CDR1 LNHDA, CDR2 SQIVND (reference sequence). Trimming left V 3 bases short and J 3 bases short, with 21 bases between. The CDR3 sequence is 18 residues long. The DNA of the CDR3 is TGTGCCAGTAGTATTCGTGAAGGTGGGAGGTCTTACTACAATGAGCAGTTCTTC. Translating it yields CASSIREGGRSYYNEQFF.